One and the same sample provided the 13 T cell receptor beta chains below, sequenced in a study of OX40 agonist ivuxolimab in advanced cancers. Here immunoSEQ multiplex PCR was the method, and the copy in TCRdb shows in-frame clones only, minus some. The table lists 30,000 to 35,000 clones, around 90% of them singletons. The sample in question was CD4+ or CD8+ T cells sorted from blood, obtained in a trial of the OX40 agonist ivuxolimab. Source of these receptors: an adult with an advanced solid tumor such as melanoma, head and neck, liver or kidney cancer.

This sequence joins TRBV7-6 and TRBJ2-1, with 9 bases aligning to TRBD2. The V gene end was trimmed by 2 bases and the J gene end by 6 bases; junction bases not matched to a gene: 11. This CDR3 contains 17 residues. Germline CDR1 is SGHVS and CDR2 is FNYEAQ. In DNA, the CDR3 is TGTGCCAGCAGCTTATTTCTAGCGGGGACCGTGCCCAATGAGCAGTTCTTC. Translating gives CASSLFLAGTVPNEQFF.

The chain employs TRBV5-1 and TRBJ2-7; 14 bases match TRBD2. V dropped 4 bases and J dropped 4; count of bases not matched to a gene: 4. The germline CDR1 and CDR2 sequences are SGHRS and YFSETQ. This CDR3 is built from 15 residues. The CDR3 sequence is CASSGGLAGVYEQYF. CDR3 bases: TGCGCCAGCAGCGGGGGACTAGCGGGAGTTTACGAGCAGTACTTC.

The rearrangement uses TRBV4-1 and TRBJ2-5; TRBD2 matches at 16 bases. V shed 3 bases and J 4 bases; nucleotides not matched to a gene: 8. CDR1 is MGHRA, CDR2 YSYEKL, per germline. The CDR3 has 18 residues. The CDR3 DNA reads TGCGCCAGCAGCCATGGGACTAGCGGGGGGGCCTCAGGAGAGACCCAGTACTTC. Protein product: CASSHGTSGGASGETQYF.

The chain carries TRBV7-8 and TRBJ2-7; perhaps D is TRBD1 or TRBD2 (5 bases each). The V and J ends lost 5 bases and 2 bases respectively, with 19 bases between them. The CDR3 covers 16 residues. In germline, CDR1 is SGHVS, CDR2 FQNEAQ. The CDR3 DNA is TGTGCCAGCAGCGCCCATGAGGGGAGCCCCACCTACGAGCAGTACTTC. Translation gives CASSAHEGSPTYEQYF.

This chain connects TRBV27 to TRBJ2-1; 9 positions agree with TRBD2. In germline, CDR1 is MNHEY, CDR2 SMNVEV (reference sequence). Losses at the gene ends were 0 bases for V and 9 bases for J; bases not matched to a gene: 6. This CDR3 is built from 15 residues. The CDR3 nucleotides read TGTGCCAGCAGTTTATCGGCGGGAGGGTTTGGTGAGCAGTTCTTC. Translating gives CASSLSAGGFGEQFF.

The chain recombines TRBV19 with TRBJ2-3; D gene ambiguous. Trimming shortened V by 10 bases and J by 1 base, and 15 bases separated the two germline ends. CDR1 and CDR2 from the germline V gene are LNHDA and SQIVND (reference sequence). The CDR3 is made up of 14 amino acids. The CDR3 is CATSYPDGTDTQYF. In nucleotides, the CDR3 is TGTGCCACATCATACCCCGATGGCACAGATACGCAGTATTTT.

CDR3 residues: CAWTGDNSPLHF. The CDR3 nucleotides are TGTGCCTGGACAGGGGATAATTCACCCCTCCACTTT. The rearrangement uses TRBV30 and TRBJ1-6; the D gene is possibly TRBD1 (6 bases). CDR3 length equals 12 residues. V was clipped by 4 bases and J by 5 bases, with 6 bases between them. Germline V gene lookup returns CDR1 GTSNPN and CDR2 SVGIG (reference sequence).

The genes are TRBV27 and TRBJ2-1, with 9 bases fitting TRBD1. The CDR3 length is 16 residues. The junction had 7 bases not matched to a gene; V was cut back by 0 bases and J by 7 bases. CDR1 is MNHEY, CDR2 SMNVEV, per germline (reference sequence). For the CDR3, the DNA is TGTGCCAGCAGTTTATCATCGGACAGGGGAACAAATGAGCAGTTCTTC. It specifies CASSLSSDRGTNEQFF.

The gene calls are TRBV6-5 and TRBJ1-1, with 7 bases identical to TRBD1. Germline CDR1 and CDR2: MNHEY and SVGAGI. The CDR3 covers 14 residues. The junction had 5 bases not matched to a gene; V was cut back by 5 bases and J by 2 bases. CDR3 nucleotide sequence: TGTGCCAGCAGTCTCCAGGGGGTAAACACTGAAGCTTTCTTT. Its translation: CASSLQGVNTEAFF.

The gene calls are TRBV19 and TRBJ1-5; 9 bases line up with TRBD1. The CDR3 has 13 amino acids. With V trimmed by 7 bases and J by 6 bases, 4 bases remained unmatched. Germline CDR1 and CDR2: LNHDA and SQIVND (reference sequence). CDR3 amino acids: CASTGTGFQPQHF. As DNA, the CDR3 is TGTGCCAGTACCGGGACAGGGTTTCAGCCCCAGCATTTT. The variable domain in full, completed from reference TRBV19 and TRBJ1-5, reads DGGITQSPKYLFRKEGQNVTLSCEQNLNHDAMYWYRQDPGQGLRLIYYSQIVNDFQKGDIAEGYSVSREKKESFPLTVTSAQKNPTAFYLCASTGTGFQPQHFGDGTRLSIL.

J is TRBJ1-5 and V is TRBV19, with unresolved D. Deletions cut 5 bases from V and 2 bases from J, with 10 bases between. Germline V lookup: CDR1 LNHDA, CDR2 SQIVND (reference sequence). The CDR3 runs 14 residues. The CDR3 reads CASSHPGGNQPQHF. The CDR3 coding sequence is TGTGCCAGTAGTCACCCGGGAGGCAATCAGCCCCAGCATTTT.

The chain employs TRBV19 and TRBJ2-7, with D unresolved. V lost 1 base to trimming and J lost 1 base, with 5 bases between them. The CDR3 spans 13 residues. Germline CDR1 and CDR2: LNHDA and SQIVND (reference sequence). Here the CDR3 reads CASSIGFSYEQYF. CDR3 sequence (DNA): TGTGCCAGTAGTATAGGATTTTCCTACGAGCAGTACTTC.

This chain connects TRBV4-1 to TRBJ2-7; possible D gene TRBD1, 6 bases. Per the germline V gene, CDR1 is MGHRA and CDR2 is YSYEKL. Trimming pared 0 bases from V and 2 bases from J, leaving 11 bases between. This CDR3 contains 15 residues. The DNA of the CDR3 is TGCGCCAGCAGCCAAGAATACAGGGTGACCTACGAGCAGTACTTC. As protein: CASSQEYRVTYEQYF.